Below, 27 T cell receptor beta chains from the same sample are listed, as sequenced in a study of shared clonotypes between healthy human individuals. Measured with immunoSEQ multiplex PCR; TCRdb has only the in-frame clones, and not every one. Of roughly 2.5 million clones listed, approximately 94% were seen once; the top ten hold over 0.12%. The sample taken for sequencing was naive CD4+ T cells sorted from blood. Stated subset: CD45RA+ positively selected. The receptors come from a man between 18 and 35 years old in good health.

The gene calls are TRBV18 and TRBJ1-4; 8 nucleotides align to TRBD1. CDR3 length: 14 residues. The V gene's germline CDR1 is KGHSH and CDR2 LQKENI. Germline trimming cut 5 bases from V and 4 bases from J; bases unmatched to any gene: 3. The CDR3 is CASSEDRGNEKLFF. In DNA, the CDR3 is TGTGCCAGCTCAGAAGACAGGGGTAATGAAAAACTGTTTTTT.

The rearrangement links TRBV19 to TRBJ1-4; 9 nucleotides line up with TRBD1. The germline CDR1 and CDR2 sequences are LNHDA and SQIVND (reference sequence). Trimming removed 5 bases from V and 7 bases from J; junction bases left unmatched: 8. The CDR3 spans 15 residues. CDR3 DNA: TGTGCCAGTAGTTGGGACAGGGTTGAGGGTGAAAAACTGTTTTTT. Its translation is CASSWDRVEGEKLFF.

The CDR3, as DNA: TGTGCCAGCACGGCTGGCTTAACCACCACAGATACGCAGTATTTT. Residues: CASTAGLTTTDTQYF. The J gene is TRBJ2-3, the V gene TRBV6-4; D not certain. The CDR3 covers 15 residues. The germline CDR1 and CDR2 sequences are MRHNA and SNTAGT. The ends were cut back, 7 bases at V and 2 bases at J, with 16 bases in the middle.

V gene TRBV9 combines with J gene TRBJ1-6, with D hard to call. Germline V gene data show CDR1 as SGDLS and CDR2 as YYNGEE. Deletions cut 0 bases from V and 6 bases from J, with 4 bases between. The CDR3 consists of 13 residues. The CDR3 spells CASSVVSNSPLHF. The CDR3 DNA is TGTGCCAGCAGCGTAGTATCTAATTCACCCCTCCACTTT.

This CDR3 is CAIRETGGVTEAFF. As DNA, the CDR3 is TGTGCCATCAGAGAGACAGGGGGCGTGACTGAAGCTTTCTTT. The chain couples TRBV10-3 to TRBJ1-1, with 10 nucleotides matching TRBD1. This CDR3 region has 14 residues. From germline, CDR1 is ENHRY and CDR2 SYGVKD. Trimming took 6 bases from V and 5 from J; bases not matched to a gene: 6.

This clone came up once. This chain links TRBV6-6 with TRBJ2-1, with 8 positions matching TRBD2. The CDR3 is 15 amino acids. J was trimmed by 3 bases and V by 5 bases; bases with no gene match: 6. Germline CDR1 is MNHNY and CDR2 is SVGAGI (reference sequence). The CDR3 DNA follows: TGTGCCAGCAGTCCGCGGGGGGTTAACTACAATGAGCAGTTCTTC. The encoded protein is CASSPRGVNYNEQFF.

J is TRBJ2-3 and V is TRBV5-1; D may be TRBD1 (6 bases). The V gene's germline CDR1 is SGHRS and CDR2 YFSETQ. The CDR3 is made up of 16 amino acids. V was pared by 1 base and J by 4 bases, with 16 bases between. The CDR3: CASSLRTDGRADTQYF. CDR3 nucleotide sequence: TGCGCCAGCAGCTTGCGGACAGACGGACGGGCAGATACGCAGTATTTT.

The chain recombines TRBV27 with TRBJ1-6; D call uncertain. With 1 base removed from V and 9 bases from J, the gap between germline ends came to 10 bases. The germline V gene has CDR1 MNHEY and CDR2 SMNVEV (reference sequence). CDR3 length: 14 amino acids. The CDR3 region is CASSLLSALSPLHF. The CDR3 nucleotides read TGTGCCAGCAGTTTATTGTCGGCGCTTTCACCCCTCCACTTT.

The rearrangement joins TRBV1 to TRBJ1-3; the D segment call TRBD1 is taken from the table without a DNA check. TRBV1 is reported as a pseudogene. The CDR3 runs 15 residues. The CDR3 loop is CTSSSDSHSGNTIYF. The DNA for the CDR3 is TGCACCAGCAGCTCCGACAGTCACTCTGGAAACACCATATATTTT.

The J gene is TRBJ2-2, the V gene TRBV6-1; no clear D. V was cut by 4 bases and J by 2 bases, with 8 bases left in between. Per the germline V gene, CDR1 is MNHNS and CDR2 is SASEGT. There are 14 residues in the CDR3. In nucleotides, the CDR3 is TGTGCCAGCAGTGCGACGGTAAACACCGGGGAGCTGTTTTTT. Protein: CASSATVNTGELFF.

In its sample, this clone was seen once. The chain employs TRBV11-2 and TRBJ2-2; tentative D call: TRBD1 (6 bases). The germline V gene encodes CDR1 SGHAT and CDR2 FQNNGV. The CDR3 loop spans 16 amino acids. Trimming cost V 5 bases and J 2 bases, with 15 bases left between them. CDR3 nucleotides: TGTGCCAGCAGCACCCCCGGGACACCTAACACCGGGGAGCTGTTTTTT. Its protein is CASSTPGTPNTGELFF.

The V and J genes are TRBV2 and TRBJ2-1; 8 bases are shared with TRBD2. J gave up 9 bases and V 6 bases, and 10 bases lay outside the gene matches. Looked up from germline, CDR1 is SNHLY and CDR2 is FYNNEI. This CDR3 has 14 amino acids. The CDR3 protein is CASRGYGRASEQFF. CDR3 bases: TGTGCCAGCAGGGGTTACGGGAGGGCCTCTGAGCAGTTCTTC.

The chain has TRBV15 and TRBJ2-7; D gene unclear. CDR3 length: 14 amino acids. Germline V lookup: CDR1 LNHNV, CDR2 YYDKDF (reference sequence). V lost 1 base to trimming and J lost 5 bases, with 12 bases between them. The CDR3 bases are TGTGCCACCAGCAGAGGGGGAATCATAAACGAGCAGTACTTC. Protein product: CATSRGGIINEQYF.

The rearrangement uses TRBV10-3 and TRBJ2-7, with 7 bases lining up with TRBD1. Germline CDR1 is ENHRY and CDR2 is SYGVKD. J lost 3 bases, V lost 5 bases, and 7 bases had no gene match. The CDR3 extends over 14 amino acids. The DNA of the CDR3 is TGTGCCATCAGTCCGGGACAGACCAACTACGAGCAGTACTTC. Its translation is CAISPGQTNYEQYF.

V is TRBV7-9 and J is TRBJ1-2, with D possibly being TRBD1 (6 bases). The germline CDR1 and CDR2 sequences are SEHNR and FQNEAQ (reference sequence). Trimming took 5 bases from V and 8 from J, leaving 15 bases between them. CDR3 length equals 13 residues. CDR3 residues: CASSVQGKEGYTF. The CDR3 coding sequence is TGTGCCAGCAGCGTTCAGGGGAAGGAGGGCTACACCTTC.

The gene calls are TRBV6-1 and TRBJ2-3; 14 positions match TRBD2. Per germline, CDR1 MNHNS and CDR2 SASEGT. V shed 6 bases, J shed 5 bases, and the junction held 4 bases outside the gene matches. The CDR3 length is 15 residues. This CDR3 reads CASRPGLAGEDTQYF. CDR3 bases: TGTGCCAGCAGGCCGGGACTAGCGGGAGAAGATACGCAGTATTTT.

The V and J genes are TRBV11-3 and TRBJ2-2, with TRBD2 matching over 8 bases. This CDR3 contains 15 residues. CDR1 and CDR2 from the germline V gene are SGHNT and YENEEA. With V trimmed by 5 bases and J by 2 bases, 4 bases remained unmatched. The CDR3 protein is CASSKAGENTGELFF. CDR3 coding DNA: TGTGCCAGCAGCAAAGCGGGGGAAAACACCGGGGAGCTGTTTTTT. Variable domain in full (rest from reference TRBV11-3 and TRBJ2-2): EAGVVQSPRYKIIEKKQPVAFWCNPISGHNTLYWYLQNLGQGPELLIRYENEEAVDDSQLPKDRFSAERLKGVDSTLKIQPAELGDSAVYLCASSKAGENTGELFFGEGSRLTVL.

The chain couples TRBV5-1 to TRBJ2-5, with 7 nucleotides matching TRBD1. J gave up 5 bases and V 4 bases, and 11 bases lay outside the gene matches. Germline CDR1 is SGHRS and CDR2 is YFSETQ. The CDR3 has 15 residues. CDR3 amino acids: CASSVGQTGGETQYF. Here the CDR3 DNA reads TGCGCCAGCAGCGTGGGACAGACGGGTGGGGAGACCCAGTACTTC. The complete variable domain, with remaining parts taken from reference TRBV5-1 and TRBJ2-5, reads KAGVTQTPRYLIKTRGQQVTLSCSPISGHRSVSWYQQTPGQGLQFLFEYFSETQRNKGNFPGRFSGRQFSNSRSEMNVSTLELGDSALYLCASSVGQTGGETQYFGPGTRLLVL.

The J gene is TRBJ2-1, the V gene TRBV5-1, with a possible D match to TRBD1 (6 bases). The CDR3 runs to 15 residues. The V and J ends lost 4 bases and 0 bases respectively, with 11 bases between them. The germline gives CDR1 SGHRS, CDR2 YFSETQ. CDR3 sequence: CASSGTGNSYNEQFF. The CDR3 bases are TGCGCCAGCAGCGGAACAGGGAACTCCTACAATGAGCAGTTCTTC. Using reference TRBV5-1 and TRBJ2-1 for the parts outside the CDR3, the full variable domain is KAGVTQTPRYLIKTRGQQVTLSCSPISGHRSVSWYQQTPGQGLQFLFEYFSETQRNKGNFPGRFSGRQFSNSRSEMNVSTLELGDSALYLCASSGTGNSYNEQFFGPGTRLTVL.

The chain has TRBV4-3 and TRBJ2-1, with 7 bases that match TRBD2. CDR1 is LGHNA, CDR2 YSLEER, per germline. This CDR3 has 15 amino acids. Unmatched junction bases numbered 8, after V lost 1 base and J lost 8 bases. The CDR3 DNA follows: TGCGCCAGCAGCCAAGCGAGCGGGGCAAGAGATGAGCAGTTCTTC. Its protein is CASSQASGARDEQFF.

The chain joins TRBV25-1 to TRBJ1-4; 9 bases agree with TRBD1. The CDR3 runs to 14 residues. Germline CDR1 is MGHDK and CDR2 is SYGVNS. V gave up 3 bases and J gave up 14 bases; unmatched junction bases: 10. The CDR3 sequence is CASSEGTGKTRLFF. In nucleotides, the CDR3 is TGTGCCAGCAGTGAGGGGACAGGGAAAACTCGGCTGTTTTTT. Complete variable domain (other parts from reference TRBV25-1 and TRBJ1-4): EADIYQTPRYLVIGTGKKITLECSQTMGHDKMYWYQQDPGMELHLIHYSYGVNSTEKGDLSSESTVSRIRTEHFPLTLESARPSHTSQYLCASSEGTGKTRLFFGSGTQLSVL.

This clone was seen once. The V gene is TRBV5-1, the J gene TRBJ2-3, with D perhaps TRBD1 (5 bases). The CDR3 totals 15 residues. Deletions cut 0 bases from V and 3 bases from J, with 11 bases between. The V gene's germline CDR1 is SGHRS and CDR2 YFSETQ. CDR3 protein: CASSLGRGKTDTQYF. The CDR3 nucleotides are TGCGCCAGCAGCTTGGGAAGGGGTAAAACAGATACGCAGTATTTT.

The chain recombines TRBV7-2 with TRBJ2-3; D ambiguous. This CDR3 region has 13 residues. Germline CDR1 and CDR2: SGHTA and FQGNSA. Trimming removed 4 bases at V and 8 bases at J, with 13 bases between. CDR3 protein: CASSYLMMATQYF. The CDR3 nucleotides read TGTGCCAGCAGCTACTTGATGATGGCTACGCAGTATTTT. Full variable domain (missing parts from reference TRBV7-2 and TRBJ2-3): GAGVSQSPSNKVTEKGKDVELRCDPISGHTALYWYRQSLGQGLEFLIYFQGNSAPDKSGLPSDRFSAERTGGSVSTLTIQRTQQEDSAVYLCASSYLMMATQYFGPGTRLTVL.

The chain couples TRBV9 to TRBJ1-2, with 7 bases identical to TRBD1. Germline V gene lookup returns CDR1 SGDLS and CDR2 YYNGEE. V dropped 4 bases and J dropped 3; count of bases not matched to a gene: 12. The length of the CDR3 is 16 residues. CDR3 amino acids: CASSLNQGGADYGYTF. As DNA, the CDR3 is TGTGCCAGCAGCCTCAACCAGGGGGGGGCTGACTATGGCTACACCTTC.

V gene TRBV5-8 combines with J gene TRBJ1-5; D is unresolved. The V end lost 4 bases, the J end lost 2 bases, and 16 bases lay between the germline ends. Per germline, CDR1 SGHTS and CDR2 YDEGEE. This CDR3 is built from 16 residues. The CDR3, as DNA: TGTGCCAGCAGCAAGGAAGATGGGGTCGGCAATCAGCCCCAGCATTTT. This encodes CASSKEDGVGNQPQHF. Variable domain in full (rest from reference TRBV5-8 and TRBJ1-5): EAGVTQSPTHLIKTRGQQATLRCSPISGHTSVYWYQQALGLGLQFLLWYDEGEERNRGNFPPRFSGRQFPNYSSELNVNALELEDSALYLCASSKEDGVGNQPQHFGDGTRLSIL.

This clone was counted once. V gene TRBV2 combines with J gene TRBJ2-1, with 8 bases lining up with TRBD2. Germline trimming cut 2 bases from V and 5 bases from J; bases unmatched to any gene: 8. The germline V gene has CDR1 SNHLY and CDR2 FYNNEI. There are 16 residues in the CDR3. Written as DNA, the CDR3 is TGTGCCAGCAGTGAACTCGGCCGGGAGGGTAACAATGAGCAGTTCTTC. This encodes CASSELGREGNNEQFF.

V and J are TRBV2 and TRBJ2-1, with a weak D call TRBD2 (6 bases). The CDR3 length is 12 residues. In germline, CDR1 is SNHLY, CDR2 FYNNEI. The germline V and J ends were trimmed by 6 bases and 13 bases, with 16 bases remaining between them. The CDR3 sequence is CASREYSGHQFF. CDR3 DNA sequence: TGTGCCAGCAGGGAATATAGCGGTCACCAGTTCTTC.